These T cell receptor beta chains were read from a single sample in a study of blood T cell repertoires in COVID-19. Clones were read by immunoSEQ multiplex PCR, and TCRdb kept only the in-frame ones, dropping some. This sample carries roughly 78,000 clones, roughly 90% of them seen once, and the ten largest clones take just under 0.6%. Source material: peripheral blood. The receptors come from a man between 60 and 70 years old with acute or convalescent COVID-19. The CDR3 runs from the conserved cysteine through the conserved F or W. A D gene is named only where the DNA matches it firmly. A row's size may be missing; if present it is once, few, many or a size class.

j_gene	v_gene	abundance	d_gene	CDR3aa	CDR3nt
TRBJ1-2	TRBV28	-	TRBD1	CASSLLTGQGNYGYTF	TGTGCCAGCAGTTTATTAACGGGACAGGGGAACTATGGCTACACCTTC
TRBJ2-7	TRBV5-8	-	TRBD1	CASSLGTGHRAQYF	TGTGCCAGCAGCTTGGGGACAGGCCATAGAGCGCAGTACTTC
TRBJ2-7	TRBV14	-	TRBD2	CASSLSGGGPSEQYF	TGTGCCAGCAGCCTAAGCGGGGGAGGGCCGAGCGAGCAGTACTTC
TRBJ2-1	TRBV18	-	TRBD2	CASYGTSGYNEQFF	TGTGCCAGCTACGGGACTAGCGGTTACAATGAGCAGTTCTTC
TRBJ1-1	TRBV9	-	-	CASSVATASWGNTEAFF	TGTGCCAGCAGCGTAGCGACAGCTTCTTGGGGGAACACTGAAGCTTTCTTT
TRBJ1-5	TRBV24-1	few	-	CATSDPATGNNQPQHF	TGTGCCACCAGTGATCCGGCCACGGGAAACAATCAGCCCCAGCATTTT
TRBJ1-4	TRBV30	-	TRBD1	CAFDRGGNEKLFF	TGTGCCTTTGACAGGGGGGGTAATGAAAAACTGTTTTTT
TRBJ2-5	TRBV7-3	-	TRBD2	CASSIFAGVETQYF	TGTGCCAGCAGCATCTTCGCGGGAGTAGAGACCCAGTACTTC
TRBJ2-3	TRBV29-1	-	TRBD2	CSVLGLAGGTDTQYF	TGCAGCGTCCTCGGACTAGCGGGGGGCACAGATACGCAGTATTTT
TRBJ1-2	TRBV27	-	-	CASSSYTGVFGYTF	TGTGCCAGCAGTTCCTACACAGGAGTTTTTGGCTACACCTTC
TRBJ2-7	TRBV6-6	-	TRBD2	CASNPGLATYEQYF	TGTGCCAGCAACCCGGGACTAGCGACCTACGAGCAGTACTTC
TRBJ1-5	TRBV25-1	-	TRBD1	CASRGTGFNQPQHF	TGTGCCAGCAGGGGGACAGGGTTCAATCAGCCCCAGCATTTT
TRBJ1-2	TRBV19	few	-	CASISIYGYTF	TGTGCCAGTATAAGCATCTATGGCTACACCTTC
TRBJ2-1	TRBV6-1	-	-	CASSEAEAAKYNEQFF	TGTGCCAGCAGTGAAGCTGAAGCGGCAAAGTACAATGAGCAGTTCTTC
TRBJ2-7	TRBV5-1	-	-	CASSLHTGSPGYEQYF	TGCGCCAGCAGCTTACATACCGGGAGCCCCGGTTACGAGCAGTACTTC
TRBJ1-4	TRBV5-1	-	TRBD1	CASREGQRNEKLFF	TGCGCCAGCCGTGAGGGACAGAGGAATGAAAAACTGTTTTTT
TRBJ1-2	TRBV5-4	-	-	CASSLGPGGYTF	TGTGCCAGCAGCTTGGGCCCCGGTGGCTACACCTTC
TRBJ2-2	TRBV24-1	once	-	CATSDSRVAGELFF	TGTGCCACCAGTGATTCACGAGTAGCCGGGGAGCTGTTTTTT
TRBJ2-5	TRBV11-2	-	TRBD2	CASSLVFGLAGVGETQYF	TGTGCCAGCAGCTTAGTCTTTGGACTAGCGGGAGTAGGAGAGACCCAGTACTTC
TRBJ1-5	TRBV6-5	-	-	CASRPPGGENQPQHF	TGTGCCAGCAGACCCCCCGGGGGTGAGAATCAGCCCCAGCATTTT
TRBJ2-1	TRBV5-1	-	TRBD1	CASSLGDRGNEQFF	TGCGCCAGCAGCTTGGGGGACAGGGGGAATGAGCAGTTCTTC
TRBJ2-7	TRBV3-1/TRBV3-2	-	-	CASSQAAYEQYF	TGTGCCAGCAGCCAAGCGGCCTACGAGCAGTACTTC
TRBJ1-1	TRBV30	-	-	CAWNEGLGAFF	TGTGCCTGGAACGAGGGTCTCGGAGCTTTCTTT
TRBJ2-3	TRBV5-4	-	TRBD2	CASSPPSGSTDTQYF	TGTGCCAGCAGCCCACCTAGCGGTAGCACAGATACGCAGTATTTT
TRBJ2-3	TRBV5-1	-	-	CASSLAVAVDTQYF	TGCGCCAGCAGCTTGGCGGTAGCGGTGGATACGCAGTATTTT